These T cell receptor beta chains were read from a single sample in a study of cytomegalovirus exposure and HLA in healthy donors. Assay: immunoSEQ multiplex PCR; the TCRdb copy retains only in-frame clones and omits some. The data show 100,000 to 120,000 clones, 76% seen once. Input material: PBMCs. All receptors derive from a man younger than 45 in good health and CMV-seropositive. Both conserved end residues are part of each CDR3. Fields, in order: CDR3 protein, CDR3 DNA, J gene, D gene, clone size, V gene. A D gene is named only where the DNA matches it firmly. Clone size is not always given. Where it is, it says once, few, many or a class for expanded clones.

CATSRGDFEGRKTQYF,TGTGCCACCAGCAGAGGTGATTTTGAGGGAAGGAAGACCCAGTACTTC,TRBJ2-5,.,few,TRBV15
CASSPGQGRETQYF,TGTGCCAGCAGCCCGGGACAGGGACGAGAGACCCAGTACTTC,TRBJ2-5,TRBD1,.,TRBV7-2
CASSLGRGNSPLHF,TGTGCCAGCAGTTTAGGCAGGGGGAACTCACCCCTCCACTTT,TRBJ1-6,TRBD1,once,TRBV28
CASSYGDRSSYEQYF,TGTGCCAGCAGTTACGGGGACAGAAGCTCCTACGAGCAGTACTTC,TRBJ2-7,TRBD1,.,TRBV6-5
CASSIDPVEVAYEQYF,TGTGCCAGTAGTATAGACCCGGTTGAGGTAGCCTACGAGCAGTACTTC,TRBJ2-7,.,.,TRBV19
CASSSFPYEQYF,TGTGCCAGCAGCTCCTTCCCCTACGAGCAGTACTTC,TRBJ2-7,.,.,TRBV7-8
CASSGDRARDSPLHF,TGTGCCAGCAGCGGCGACAGGGCCCGGGATTCACCCCTCCACTTT,TRBJ1-6,TRBD1,.,TRBV9
CASSLIQSGAGAYEQYF,TGTGCCAGCAGCTTAATACAGTCAGGGGCAGGCGCCTACGAGCAGTACTTC,TRBJ2-7,.,few,TRBV13
CASSSALTGNTEAFF,TGCGCCAGCAGCTCGGCCTTGACAGGGAACACTGAAGCTTTCTTT,TRBJ1-1,.,once,TRBV5-1
CASSQTGDPSDSPLHF,TGCGCCAGCAGCCAAACAGGGGATCCTAGTGATTCACCCCTCCACTTT,TRBJ1-6,TRBD1,.,TRBV4-3
CASSSGQGNTEAFF,TGCGCCAGCAGCTCAGGACAGGGCAACACTGAAGCTTTCTTT,TRBJ1-1,TRBD1,once,TRBV4-1
CASSARGGDTQYF,TGTGCCAGCAGCGCCAGGGGTGGAGATACGCAGTATTTT,TRBJ2-3,.,.,TRBV9